This entry lists 20 T cell receptor beta chains sequenced from one sample in a study of blood T cell repertoires in COVID-19. The assay was immunoSEQ multiplex PCR, and TCRdb's table has in-frame clones only and misses some. The repertoire includes 40,000 to 55,000 clones, about 78% of them detected once, and under 6% sits in the top ten. The source material was PBMCs or T cells enriched from blood (not recorded which). These receptors were collected from a woman between 50 and 59 years old with acute COVID-19.

This clone turned up a few times. The CDR3 region has the DNA TGTGCCAGCAGACCTGACAGCTCCTATAATTCACCCCTCCACTTT. Protein product: CASRPDSSYNSPLHF. The chain has TRBV2 and TRBJ1-6; D is possibly TRBD1 (5 bases). The V gene's germline CDR1 is SNHLY and CDR2 FYNNEI. Trimming removed 6 bases at V and 0 bases at J, with 9 bases between. The CDR3 totals 15 residues.

This clone appeared many times. The V call is TRBV5-5, the J call TRBJ1-1; 7 nucleotides agree with TRBD1. The CDR3 is 17 residues long. V lost 0 bases, J lost 0 bases, and 8 bases stayed unmatched. Germline V CDR1 and CDR2: SGHKS, YYEKEE (reference sequence). The CDR3 loop reads CASSLGGGLGLNTEAFF. DNA of the CDR3: TGTGCCAGCAGCTTGGGAGGGGGCCTGGGGTTGAACACTGAAGCTTTCTTT.

The V call is TRBV4-1, the J call TRBJ2-1; 8 nucleotides match TRBD2. The CDR3 loop spans 15 amino acids. V shed 4 bases, J shed 8 bases, and the junction held 10 bases outside the gene matches. Germline V gene data show CDR1 as MGHRA and CDR2 as YSYEKL. Here the CDR3 DNA reads TGCGCCAGCAGCCTACGGGGGGGCCTGTTGGATGAGCAGTTCTTC. Its translation is CASSLRGGLLDEQFF.

The genes are TRBV28 and TRBJ1-3; TRBD1 is a possible D gene (5 bases). The germline V gene has CDR1 MDHEN and CDR2 SYDVKM. The CDR3 totals 15 residues. Trimming took 0 bases from V and 2 from J, leaving 8 bases between them. The CDR3 DNA follows: TGTGCCAGCAGTTTATGGGGGGGGGCTGGAAACACCATATATTTT. Translating it yields CASSLWGGAGNTIYF. Full variable domain (outside the CDR3, taken from reference TRBV28 and TRBJ1-3): DVKVTQSSRYLVKRTGEKVFLECVQDMDHENMFWYRQDPGLGLRLIYFSYDVKMKEKGDIPEGYSVSREKKERFSLILESASTNQTSMYLCASSLWGGAGNTIYFGEGSWLTVV.

The genes are TRBV5-3 and TRBJ2-7, with a weak D call TRBD2 (7 bases). TRBV5-3 is flagged as an ORF with uncertain function. V lost 3 bases to trimming and J lost 2 bases, with 12 bases between them. There are 14 residues in the CDR3. CDR3 amino acids: CARSSRGAPYEQYF. CDR3 bases: TGTGCCAGAAGCTCCCGGGGGGCCCCCTACGAGCAGTACTTC.

This clone was recorded once. The V gene is TRBV7-2, the J gene TRBJ1-1; possible D gene TRBD1, 6 bases. The germline CDR1 and CDR2 sequences are SGHTA and FQGNSA. The V end lost 3 bases, the J end lost 0 bases, and 14 bases lay between the germline ends. The CDR3 contains 16 residues. The CDR3 coding sequence is TGTGCCAGCAGCTTGATTTCAGGGACATTGAACACTGAAGCTTTCTTT. Translated, it gives CASSLISGTLNTEAFF.

The gene calls are TRBV6-7 and TRBJ1-1; no firm D call. TRBV6-7 is labeled an ORF, and its function is uncertain. V gave up 0 bases and J gave up 9 bases, with 11 bases separating them. There are 13 residues in the CDR3. CDR3 DNA sequence: TGTGCCAGCAGTTACTCGAGTTTGCACCAAGCTTTCTTT. Translating gives CASSYSSLHQAFF.

The chain has TRBV5-8 and TRBJ1-5; no reliable D call. CDR3 length: 15 residues. Looked up from germline, CDR1 is SGHTS and CDR2 is YDEGEE. Trimming removed 2 bases at V and 2 bases at J, with 11 bases between. In DNA form, the CDR3 reads TGTGCCAGCAGCTTTATCCGGGGTGGCAATCAGCCCCAGCATTTT. Its protein is CASSFIRGGNQPQHF.

This clone was seen a handful of times. The gene calls are TRBV4-2 and TRBJ1-1; the D is unclear. The V gene lost 4 bases and the J gene lost 5 bases, with 20 bases spanning the gap. In germline, CDR1 is LGHNA, CDR2 YNFKEQ. The CDR3 covers 16 residues. CDR3 region: CASSPPGGRTKTEAFF. CDR3 DNA: TGTGCCAGCAGCCCCCCGGGAGGTAGGACCAAGACTGAAGCTTTCTTT.

This clone appeared many times. The rearrangement uses TRBV30 and TRBJ1-1; D uncertain. V dropped 3 bases and J dropped 4 bases, with 9 bases sitting between them. The CDR3 length is 12 residues. Germline V gene data show CDR1 as GTSNPN and CDR2 as SVGIG (reference sequence). CDR3 sequence reads: CAWSRSVTEAFF. The CDR3 nucleotides read TGTGCCTGGAGCAGGTCCGTCACTGAAGCTTTCTTT.

This rearrangement joins TRBV11-2 to TRBJ2-2; 8 bases are a match to TRBD2. The trim removed 1 base at V and 1 base at J, leaving 2 bases unmatched. This CDR3 has 16 amino acids. Germline V gene sequence: CDR1 SGHAT, CDR2 FQNNGV. CDR3 in amino acids: CASSLGSGKNTGELFF. DNA for the CDR3: TGTGCCAGCAGCTTAGGTAGCGGGAAGAACACCGGGGAGCTGTTTTTT.

The count of this clone is one. The chain combines TRBV7-9 with TRBJ2-7, with TRBD2 matching over 16 bases. The germline V gene has CDR1 SEHNR and CDR2 FQNEAQ (reference sequence). The V and J ends lost 4 bases and 7 bases, in that order; junction bases with no gene match: 7. This CDR3 contains 16 residues. The CDR3 region has the DNA TGTGCCAGCAGCTACTTTGGGACTAGCGGGGGGGAAGAGCAGTACTTC. It is translated as CASSYFGTSGGEEQYF. Full variable domain (rest looked up from reference TRBV7-9 and TRBJ2-7): DTGVSQNPRHKITKRGQNVTFRCDPISEHNRLYWYRQTLGQGPEFLTYFQNEAQLEKSRLLSDRFSAERPKGSFSTLEIQRTEQGDSAMYLCASSYFGTSGGEEQYFGPGTRLTVT.

V is TRBV5-4 and J is TRBJ1-1; 8 bases align to TRBD1. The V gene end was trimmed by 0 bases and the J gene end by 8 bases; junction bases not matched to a gene: 3. The CDR3 is 13 residues long. Germline values: CDR1 SGHNT, CDR2 YYREEE (reference sequence). CDR3 sequence reads: CASSLAGDREAFF. For the CDR3, the DNA is TGTGCCAGCAGCTTGGCCGGGGACAGGGAAGCTTTCTTT.

V is TRBV7-2 and J is TRBJ1-2, with D tentatively TRBD1 (6 bases). The CDR3 loop spans 14 amino acids. Germline CDR1 reads SGHTA; CDR2 reads FQGNSA. Trimming took 4 bases from V and 3 from J, leaving 12 bases between them. The CDR3 DNA sequence: TGTGCCAGCAGCTCCCGGGACAACTACTATGGCTACACCTTC. Residues: CASSSRDNYYGYTF.

The rearrangement uses TRBV19 and TRBJ2-7; 13 positions match TRBD2. The germline V gene encodes CDR1 LNHDA and CDR2 SQIVND (reference sequence). The CDR3 totals 16 residues. Losses at the gene ends were 6 bases for V and 2 bases for J; bases not matched to a gene: 7. This CDR3 is CASSLGLAGDTYEQYF. The DNA for the CDR3 is TGTGCCAGTAGCCTAGGACTAGCGGGGGACACCTACGAGCAGTACTTC.

This chain joins TRBV6-5 and TRBJ2-4, with 9 bases lining up with TRBD1. J lost 11 bases, V lost 6 bases, and 14 bases had no gene match. Germline V gene data show CDR1 as MNHEY and CDR2 as SVGAGI. This CDR3 has 15 residues. The CDR3 DNA is TGTGCCAGCAGGGCCGACCAAGGACAGGGGAGGCTTCAGTACTTC. This sequence encodes CASRADQGQGRLQYF.

This chain links TRBV12-3 or TRBV12-4 with TRBJ1-4; D is uncertain. V was shortened by 1 base and J by 7 bases, with 7 bases between the two germline ends. The CDR3 runs to 13 residues. The CDR3 coding sequence is TGTGCCAGCAGTTTAGTCCCCGGTGAAAAACTGTTTTTT. Its protein is CASSLVPGEKLFF.

This clone turned up a few times. CDR3 DNA sequence: TGTGCCAGCAGCGAACCGGGTCGCGTGTTGGCCCAGTACTTC. Its protein product is CASSEPGRVLAQYF. The V and J genes are TRBV7-2 and TRBJ2-5, with D uncertain. Trimming cost V 5 bases and J 9 bases, with 19 bases left between them. CDR3 length: 14 amino acids. Germline V lookup: CDR1 SGHTA, CDR2 FQGNSA. Filled out from reference TRBV7-2 and TRBJ2-5, the complete variable domain reads GAGVSQSPSNKVTEKGKDVELRCDPISGHTALYWYRQSLGQGLEFLIYFQGNSAPDKSGLPSDRFSAERTGGSVSTLTIQRTQQEDSAVYLCASSEPGRVLAQYFGPGTRLLVL.

The V gene is TRBV30, the J gene TRBJ1-6; D is unresolved. Trimming left V 0 bases short and J 9 bases short, with 12 bases between. From germline, CDR1 is GTSNPN and CDR2 SVGIG (reference sequence). The CDR3 consists of 14 residues. CDR3 sequence (DNA): TGTGCCTGGAGTGTAGGTGTCGCGGGTTCACCCCTCCACTTT. It yields the protein CAWSVGVAGSPLHF.

This chain uses TRBV21-1 with TRBJ1-2; TRBD1 is the table's D call, not checked against the DNA. TRBV21-1 is a documented pseudogene. The CDR3 is 16 residues long. The CDR3 bases are TGTGCCAGCAGCCTATCAGAGTGGGCAGGAAACTATGGCTACACCTTC. Protein product: CASSLSEWAGNYGYTF.